This is a list of T cell receptor beta chains from one sample in a study of cytotoxic CD8 clonotypes in ibrutinib-treated CLL. The protocol was immunoSEQ multiplex PCR, while the TCRdb copy is restricted to in-frame clones and leaves out a portion. The top ten hold 5.6% of the sample, which has over 250,000 clones, around 76% seen once. The material sequenced was PBMCs, taken at disease progression, from a patient treated with ibrutinib. The source is a human donor with chronic lymphocytic leukemia. CDR3s include the opening cysteine and the closing phenylalanine or tryptophan. Each record gives: J gene, V gene, D gene, clone size, CDR3 DNA, CDR3 protein. A D gene is named only where the DNA matches it firmly. Some rows mark clone size as missing; the rest say once, few, many or name a class of expanded clone.

>TRBJ1-2|TRBV6-6|-|once
TGTGCCAGCAGTTACCAGGGAGGCTACACCTTC
CASSYQGGYTF
>TRBJ2-5|TRBV29-1|-|once
TGCAGCGTTGAACTGTGGGGGAGCCAAGAGACCCAGTACTTC
CSVELWGSQETQYF
>TRBJ1-1|TRBV10-3|TRBD1|few
TGTGCCATCAGTCCCGACAGGGATAACACTGAAGCTTTCTTT
CAISPDRDNTEAFF
>TRBJ2-3|TRBV5-1|TRBD1|-
TGCGCCAGCATCCGGGACAGGGGCACAGATACGCAGTATTTT
CASIRDRGTDTQYF
>TRBJ2-3|TRBV2|-|-
TGTGCCAGCAGTTCGAACGGGGCGACAGATACGCAGTATTTT
CASSSNGATDTQYF
>TRBJ2-7|TRBV29-1|-|-
TGCAGCGTTGCCCCAGCAGGGGCTATATCTTACGAGCAGTACTTC
CSVAPAGAISYEQYF
>TRBJ2-3|TRBV2|TRBD2|few
TGTGCCAGCAGTGAAGCGGTGTCTAGCGGGAGGGCCGGCACAGATACGCAGTATTTT
CASSEAVSSGRAGTDTQYF
>TRBJ1-2|TRBV4-1|-|-
TGCGCCAGCAGCCAAGGGTTGACAGACAAAGTCAACTATGGCTACACCTTC
CASSQGLTDKVNYGYTF
>TRBJ2-1|TRBV2|-|-
TGTGCCAGCATAAGGGCCCCCAGGCGGGACAGCTACAATGAGCAGTTCTTC
CASIRAPRRDSYNEQFF
>TRBJ2-6|TRBV18|-|once
TGTGCCAGCTCACCATCGGGCGGCGGGGCCAACGTCCTGACTTTC
CASSPSGGGANVLTF
>TRBJ2-2|TRBV18|TRBD2|once
TGTGCCAGCTCACGGATTCCCGGGACTAGCGGGTCCCGCGCCAACACCGGGGAGCTGTTTTTT
CASSRIPGTSGSRANTGELFF
>TRBJ1-2|TRBV9|-|-
TGTGCCAGCAGCGTTGATGCCGGGACGTATTATGGCTACACCTTC
CASSVDAGTYYGYTF
>TRBJ1-4|TRBV14|-|-
TGTGCCAGCAGCCAATGGGGAGAAGATGAAAAACTGTTTTTT
CASSQWGEDEKLFF
>TRBJ2-1|TRBV29-1|-|-
TGCAGCGTTGAACAGGGTAGCTACAATGAGCAGTTCTTC
CSVEQGSYNEQFF
>TRBJ2-7|TRBV25-1|-|-
TGTGCCAGCAGTCATGAGCCCTACGAGCAGTACTTC
CASSHEPYEQYF
>TRBJ2-3|TRBV5-1|-|-
TGCGCCAGCAGCTTGGACTTTTATACGCAGTATTTT
CASSLDFYTQYF
>TRBJ2-1|TRBV29-1|TRBD2|-
TGCAGCGTTGAAGATAGCGCGGGGGGGGAGCAGTTCTTC
CSVEDSAGGEQFF
>TRBJ2-6|TRBV28|TRBD1|once
TGTGCCAGCAGTTCCCCATTTACCGGGACAGGGGGCACTGGGGCCAACGTCCTGACTTTC
CASSSPFTGTGGTGANVLTF
>TRBJ2-5|TRBV18|TRBD1|-
TGTGCCAGCTCACCCCGGGACAGGGGGCGCAAAGAGACCCAGTACTTC
CASSPRDRGRKETQYF
>TRBJ1-4|TRBV7-9|-|-
TGTGCCAGCAGCTTAGTATGGCTAATGGATGAAAAACTGTTTTTT
CASSLVWLMDEKLFF
>TRBJ1-1|TRBV5-1|-|few
TGCGCCAGCAGCCATTCGGGGGGGATTAGTTTGACTGAAGCTTTCTTT
CASSHSGGISLTEAFF
>TRBJ2-7|TRBV5-1|-|-
TGCGCCAGCAGCTTCCTTCACGAGCAGTACTTC
CASSFLHEQYF
>TRBJ1-2|TRBV7-9|-|-
TGTGCCAGCAGCTTACCCCGGAGCTATGGCTACACCTTC
CASSLPRSYGYTF
>TRBJ1-6|TRBV4-1|-|few
TGCGCCAGCAGCCCCAGGGGAATCAATAATTCACCCCTCCACTTT
CASSPRGINNSPLHF
>TRBJ2-3|TRBV9|-|once
TGTGCCAGCGGCCCTCTGGGGAAAGATACGCAGTATTTT
CASGPLGKDTQYF
>TRBJ2-2|TRBV6-6|-|few
TGTGCCAGCAGTTACCTGGGACGGCTCAACACCGGGGAGCTGTTTTTT
CASSYLGRLNTGELFF
>TRBJ1-1|TRBV7-8|-|-
TGTGCCAGCAGCTTAGTGTCTGAAGCTTTCTTT
CASSLVSEAFF
>TRBJ2-1|TRBV2|TRBD2|-
TGTGCCAGCATTGCTAGCGGGAGAGGCAATGAGCAGTTCTTC
CASIASGRGNEQFF
>TRBJ2-7|TRBV7-2|-|-
TGTGCCAGCAACCTTGGCGTGGGCCCCTACTACGAGCAGTACTTC
CASNLGVGPYYEQYF
>TRBJ1-1|TRBV6-5|TRBD1|-
TGTGCCAGCATCGGAGACAGGGGTACCACTGAAGCTTTCTTT
CASIGDRGTTEAFF
>TRBJ2-1|TRBV10-1|-|-
TGCGCCAGCAGTGAGTCCCGTCTAGCGGCGGGGGCCGATGAGCAGTTCTTC
CASSESRLAAGADEQFF
>TRBJ2-1|TRBV6-1|-|-
TGTGCCAGCAGTGTTATATCGTGGGTCTACTCCTACAATGAGCAGTTCTTC
CASSVISWVYSYNEQFF
>TRBJ2-7|TRBV5-3|-|-
TGTGCCAGAATGAACAGGGTCCCCTACGAGCAGTACTTC
CARMNRVPYEQYF
>TRBJ2-3|TRBV5-1|TRBD2|-
TGCGCCAGCAGCACCGGACTAGCGGGGTCGTTAGATACGCAGTATTTT
CASSTGLAGSLDTQYF
>TRBJ1-1|TRBV13|TRBD1|-
TGTGCCAGCAGCTTAGGTGGGGACAGGGTAGGCACTGAAGCTTTCTTT
CASSLGGDRVGTEAFF
>TRBJ1-1|TRBV9|-|many
TGTGCCAGCAGCGACGGGGTGAACACTGAAGCTTTCTTT
CASSDGVNTEAFF
>TRBJ1-4|TRBV4-1|-|-
TGCGCCAGCAGCCAAGAGGACCAAGCAACTAATGAAAAACTGTTTTTT
CASSQEDQATNEKLFF
>TRBJ2-3|TRBV6-5|-|-
TGTGCCAGCAGTTACTCGCGACGGTGGTCCACAGATACGCAGTATTTT
CASSYSRRWSTDTQYF
>TRBJ2-5|TRBV4-1|-|once
TGCGCCAGCAGCCAAGAGGGTCTAGGCCTGTACCAAGAGACCCAGTACTTC
CASSQEGLGLYQETQYF
>TRBJ1-6|TRBV18|-|-
TGTGCCAGCTCACCATACGGGAATTCACCCCTCCACTTT
CASSPYGNSPLHF
>TRBJ2-7|TRBV11-3|TRBD1|few
TGTGCCAGCAGCTTCGGACAGGGTGACGAGCAGTACTTC
CASSFGQGDEQYF
>TRBJ2-7|TRBV6-4|-|-
TGTGCTGTAAAGAGGGGGAGAAGACGGGGATCCCCCTACGAGCAGTACTTC
CAVKRGRRRGSPYEQYF